The T cell receptor (beta chain) under discussion was sequenced for a study of blood T cell repertoires in COVID-19. About the study: The United States, Italy and Spain were the sources of the acute and convalescent COVID-19 samples. In each case, the material was cDNA or gDNA derived from T cells, B-cell-depleted T cells, or PBMCs.

The germline V gene encodes CDR1 SQVTM and CDR2 ANQGSEA. V shed 7 bases and J 1 base; nucleotides not matched to a gene: 5. The CDR3 is 14 residues long. Data came from immunoSEQ multiplex PCR; TCRdb stores just in-frame clones and leaves some out. There are 130,000 to 150,000 clones in the sample; approximately 86% occur only once, and around 0.91% lies in the top ten. Sequenced: peripheral blood. V and J are TRBV29-1 and TRBJ1-5; TRBD1 matches at 9 bases. The clonotype was recovered from a woman aged 45-65 years with acute or convalescent COVID-19. CDR3 protein: CSARTGVSNQPQHF. The DNA of the CDR3 is TGCAGCGCCCGGACAGGGGTAAGCAATCAGCCCCAGCATTTT.